This T cell receptor beta chain emerged from a study of blood T cells in healthy people across ages. Alongside a J-beta primer mix, a sample-barcoded 5' primer served in a second PCR lasting roughly 6 to 11 cycles. MiXCR, run by TCRdb on the 5' RACE reads, gives a single entry per CDR3 protein. This table has more than 700,000 distinct CDR3 sequences, about half appearing once. This clonotype occurred once. The CDR3 covers 11 residues. In germline, CDR1 is SNHLY, CDR2 FYNNEI. Each sample used at least 6.5 million PBMCs. The material sequenced was blood. The receptor was isolated from a man older than 75 in good health. The rearrangement links TRBV2 to TRBJ2-4; D is ambiguous. The better agreement between TRBJ2-5 and the DNA end casts doubt on the J call. CDR3 nucleotides: TGTGCCAGCAGTCCTGTCCAGACCCAGTACTTC. This sequence encodes CASSPVQTQYF.